These 10 T cell receptor beta chains originate from one sample sequenced in a study of blood T cell repertoires in COVID-19. Measured with immunoSEQ multiplex PCR; TCRdb has only the in-frame clones, and not every one. The profile shows 200,000 to 300,000 clones, approximately 88% of them singletons. The sequenced material came from PBMCs or T cells enriched from blood (not recorded which). The receptors originated from a woman in her forties with acute COVID-19.

The chain carries TRBV24-1 and TRBJ1-1, with D unclear. This CDR3 has 15 amino acids. The V gene's germline CDR1 is KGHDR and CDR2 SFDVKD. The ends were cut back, 2 bases at V and 0 bases at J, with 9 bases in the middle. The CDR3, as DNA: TGTGCCACCAGTGATTCTAGTCTCCTGAACACTGAAGCTTTCTTT. Its protein is CATSDSSLLNTEAFF.

This clone was observed once. The rearrangement uses TRBV2 and TRBJ2-7; 14 positions match TRBD2. V was clipped by 6 bases and J by 6 bases; unmatched bases: 7. Germline V gene data show CDR1 as SNHLY and CDR2 as FYNNEI. The CDR3 runs to 15 residues. CDR3 loop: CASRPTSGRAAEQYV. The CDR3 region has the DNA TGTGCCAGCAGGCCGACTAGCGGGAGGGCCGCCGAGCAGTACGTC.

About this clone: The sample carries other DNA sequences with the same CDR3. The CDR3 DNA sequence: TGCGCCAGCAGCCTGGACAGGGGCTCTGGAAACACCATATATTTT. This encodes CASSLDRGSGNTIYF. The chain couples TRBV5-1 to TRBJ1-3; 9 bases are shared with TRBD1. J gave up 0 bases and V 4 bases, and 2 bases lay outside the gene matches. The germline gives CDR1 SGHRS, CDR2 YFSETQ. This CDR3 has 15 amino acids.

This chain connects TRBV19 to TRBJ1-2; no clear D gene. Germline V gives CDR1 LNHDA, CDR2 SQIVND (reference sequence). V dropped 3 bases and J dropped 5 bases, with 13 bases sitting between them. The CDR3 is 14 residues long. This CDR3 is CASSMGGLHYGYTF. The DNA for the CDR3 is TGTGCCAGTAGTATGGGTGGGCTCCATTATGGCTACACCTTC.

The chain recombines TRBV4-1 with TRBJ1-4, with 11 bases that match TRBD1. This CDR3 is built from 16 residues. The germline V gene encodes CDR1 MGHRA and CDR2 YSYEKL. V dropped 4 bases and J dropped 8; count of bases not matched to a gene: 9. In DNA, the CDR3 is TGCGCCAGCAGCCGGGGACAGGGGGGAATAGGAGAAAAACTGTTTTTT. This encodes CASSRGQGGIGEKLFF.

This chain connects TRBV12-3 or TRBV12-4 to TRBJ2-7; perhaps TRBD1 as D (6 bases). Trimming pared 5 bases from V and 7 bases from J, leaving 12 bases between. CDR3 length equals 12 residues. The CDR3 is CASSRTGTEQYV. Written as DNA, the CDR3 is TGTGCCAGCAGTAGGACCGGGACAGAGCAGTACGTC.

The J gene is TRBJ2-2, the V gene TRBV5-6, with D possibly matching TRBD1 (5 bases). The CDR3 is made up of 19 amino acids. Trimming removed 2 bases at V and 3 bases at J, with 23 bases between. Germline CDR1 is SGHDT and CDR2 is YYEEEE. The CDR3 nucleotides read TGTGCCAGCAGCTTTCTACTCCTAACAGGAGCCGGCTACACCGGGGAGCTGTTTTTT. Its protein product is CASSFLLLTGAGYTGELFF.

This clone was counted between two and nine times. The rearrangement uses TRBV18 and TRBJ1-1; no reliable D call. The V end lost 3 bases, the J end lost 0 bases, and 8 bases lay between the germline ends. This CDR3 is built from 14 residues. From germline, CDR1 is KGHSH and CDR2 LQKENI. This chain's CDR3 is CASSPTQVNTEAFF. CDR3 bases: TGTGCCAGCTCACCGACGCAGGTGAACACTGAAGCTTTCTTT.

The rearrangement uses TRBV30 and TRBJ2-3; maybe TRBD2 (6 bases). The CDR3 consists of 15 residues. Germline values: CDR1 GTSNPN, CDR2 SVGIG (reference sequence). V lost 0 bases, J lost 5 bases, and 15 bases lay in between. CDR3 DNA sequence: TGTGCCTGGAGTGTACAAAGACCCGGGGGAGATACGCAGTATTTT. Translating gives CAWSVQRPGGDTQYF.

V and J are TRBV6-5 and TRBJ1-4; possibly TRBD1 for D (5 bases). Trimming took off 11 bases at V and 10 bases at J, with 26 bases between the two ends. Germline lookup yields CDR1 MNHEY and CDR2 SVGAGI. The CDR3 consists of 15 residues. CDR3 protein: CAAGVNAGDRGKLFF. CDR3 coding DNA: TGTGCCGCGGGGGTAAACGCGGGCGATAGGGGAAAACTGTTTTTT.